Listed here is a single TCR beta chain. The antigen is unknown. Other nucleotide sequences from this sample produce the same CDR3. Sequencing relied on a cDNA template that was reverse transcribed from extracted RNA. Generated by immunoSEQ multiplex PCR, the TCRdb table keeps only in-frame clones and is missing some. The repertoire holds 50,000 to 65,000 clones, with approximately 44% as singletons. These data originate in a study of CD8+ T cells in alopecia areata. Findings of the study overall: Under tofacitinib, fewer expanded CD8+ clones appeared among the top 100 scalp clones. In scalp and blood during tofacitinib, many expanded lesional clones persisted. How baseline CD8+ expansion relates to response remains uncertain (there was one nonresponder). Clonality was higher in lesional than normal scalp, especially in alopecia totalis/universalis.

Regarding treatment: oral pan-JAK inhibitor, 5-10 mg twice daily. The sample was CD8+ T cells sorted from blood, taken around week 37, from a patient treated with tofacitinib. This clonotype was obtained from a human donor with alopecia areata.

The CDR3 DNA follows: TGCGCCAGCAGCCAAGATGGCGGGGGGCGAGAGACCCAGTACTTC. It translates to CASSQDGGGRETQYF. The chain has TRBV4-1 and TRBJ2-5, with 8 nucleotides matching TRBD2. In germline, CDR1 is MGHRA, CDR2 YSYEKL. The J segment lost 4 bases and the V segment lost 0 bases, leaving 4 bases of the junction unmatched. The CDR3 sequence is 15 residues long.